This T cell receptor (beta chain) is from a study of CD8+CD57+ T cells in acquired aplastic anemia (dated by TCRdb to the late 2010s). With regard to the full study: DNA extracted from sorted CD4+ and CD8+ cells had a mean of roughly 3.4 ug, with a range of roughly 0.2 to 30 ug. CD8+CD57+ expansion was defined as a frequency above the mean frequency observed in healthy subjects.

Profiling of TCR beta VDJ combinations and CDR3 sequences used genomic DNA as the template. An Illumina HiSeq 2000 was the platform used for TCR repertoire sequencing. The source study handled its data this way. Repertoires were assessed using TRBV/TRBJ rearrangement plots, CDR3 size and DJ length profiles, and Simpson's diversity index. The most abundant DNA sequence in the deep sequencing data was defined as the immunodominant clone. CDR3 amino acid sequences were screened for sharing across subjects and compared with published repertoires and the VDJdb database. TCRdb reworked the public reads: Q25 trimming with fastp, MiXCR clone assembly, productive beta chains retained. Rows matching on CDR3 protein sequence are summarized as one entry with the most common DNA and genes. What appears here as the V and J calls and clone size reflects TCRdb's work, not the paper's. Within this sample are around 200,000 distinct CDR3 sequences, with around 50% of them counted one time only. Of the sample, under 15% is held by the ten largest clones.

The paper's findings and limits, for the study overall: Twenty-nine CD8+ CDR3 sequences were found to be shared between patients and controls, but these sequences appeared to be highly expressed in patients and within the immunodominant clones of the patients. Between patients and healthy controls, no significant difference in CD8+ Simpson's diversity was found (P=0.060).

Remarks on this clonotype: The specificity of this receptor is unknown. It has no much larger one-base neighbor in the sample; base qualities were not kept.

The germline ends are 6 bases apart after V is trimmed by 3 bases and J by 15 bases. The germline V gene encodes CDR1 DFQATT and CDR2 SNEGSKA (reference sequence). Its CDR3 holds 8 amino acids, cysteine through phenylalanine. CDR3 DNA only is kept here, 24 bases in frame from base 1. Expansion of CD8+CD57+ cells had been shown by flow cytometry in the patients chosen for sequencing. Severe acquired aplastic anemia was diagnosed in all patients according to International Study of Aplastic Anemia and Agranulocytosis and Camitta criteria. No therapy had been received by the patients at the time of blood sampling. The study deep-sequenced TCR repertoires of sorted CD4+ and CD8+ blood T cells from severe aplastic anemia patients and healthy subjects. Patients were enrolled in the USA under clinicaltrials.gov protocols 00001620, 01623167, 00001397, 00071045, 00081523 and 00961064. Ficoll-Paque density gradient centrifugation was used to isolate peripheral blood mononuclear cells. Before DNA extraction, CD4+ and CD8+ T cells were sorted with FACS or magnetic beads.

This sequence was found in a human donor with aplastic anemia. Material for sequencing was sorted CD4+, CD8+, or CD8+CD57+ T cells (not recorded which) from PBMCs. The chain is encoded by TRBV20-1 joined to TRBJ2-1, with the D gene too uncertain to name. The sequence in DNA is TGCAGTGCTAGCGCTTTGTTCTTC. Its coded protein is CSASALFF.